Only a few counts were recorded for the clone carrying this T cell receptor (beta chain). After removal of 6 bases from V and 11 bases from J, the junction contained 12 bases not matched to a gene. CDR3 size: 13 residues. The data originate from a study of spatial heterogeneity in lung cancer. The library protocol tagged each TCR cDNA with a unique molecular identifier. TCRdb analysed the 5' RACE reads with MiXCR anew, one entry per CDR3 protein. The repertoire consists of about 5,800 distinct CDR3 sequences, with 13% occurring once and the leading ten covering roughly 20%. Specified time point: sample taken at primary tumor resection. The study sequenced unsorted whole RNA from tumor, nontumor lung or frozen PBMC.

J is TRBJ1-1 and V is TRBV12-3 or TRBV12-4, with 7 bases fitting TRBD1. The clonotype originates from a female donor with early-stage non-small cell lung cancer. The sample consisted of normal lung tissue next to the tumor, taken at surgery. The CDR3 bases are TGTGCCAGCAGGGAGACAGGGAGAGATTGGGCTTTCTTT. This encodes CASRETGRDWAFF.